This TCR beta chain was found in a study of vaccination and CD4 T cells after COVID-19. Per germline, CDR1 WNHNN and CDR2 SYGVQD (reference sequence). The ends lost 4 bases at V and 2 bases at J; junction bases unmatched: 5. The CDR3 has 16 amino acids. With respect to this clonotype: Its antigen is still unknown.

The Oncomine TCR Beta short-read assay generated sequence data from the DNA of cultured CD4+ T cells. TCRdb passed the PCR reads through MiXCR, listing each CDR3 protein once. This sample has about 18,000 distinct CDR3 sequences, with about 42% found just once. Treatment: roughly 11-day PBMC culture with coronavirus spike peptide pools or control peptides (ViraFEST assay). This clonotype originated in a human donor who received a COVID-19 vaccine. Specimen: CD4+ T cells from blood, cultured in vitro, collected before SARS-CoV-2 vaccination. V is TRBV10-1 and J is TRBJ2-5; 12 bases are shared with TRBD2. CDR3 DNA sequence: TGCGCCAGCAGTGCGTCGACTAGCGGGGGACAAGAGACCCAGTACTTC. Amino acids: CASSASTSGGQETQYF.